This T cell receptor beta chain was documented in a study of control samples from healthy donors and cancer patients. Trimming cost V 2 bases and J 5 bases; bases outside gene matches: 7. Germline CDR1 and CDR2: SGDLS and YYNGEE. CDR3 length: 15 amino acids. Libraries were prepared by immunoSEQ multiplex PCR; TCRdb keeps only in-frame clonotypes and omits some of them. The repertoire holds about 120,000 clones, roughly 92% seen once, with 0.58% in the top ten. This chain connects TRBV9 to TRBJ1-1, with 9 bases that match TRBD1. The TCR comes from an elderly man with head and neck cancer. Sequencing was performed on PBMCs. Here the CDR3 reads CASSVIQGAWTEAFF. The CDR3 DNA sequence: TGTGCCAGCAGCGTCATACAGGGGGCCTGGACTGAAGCTTTCTTT.